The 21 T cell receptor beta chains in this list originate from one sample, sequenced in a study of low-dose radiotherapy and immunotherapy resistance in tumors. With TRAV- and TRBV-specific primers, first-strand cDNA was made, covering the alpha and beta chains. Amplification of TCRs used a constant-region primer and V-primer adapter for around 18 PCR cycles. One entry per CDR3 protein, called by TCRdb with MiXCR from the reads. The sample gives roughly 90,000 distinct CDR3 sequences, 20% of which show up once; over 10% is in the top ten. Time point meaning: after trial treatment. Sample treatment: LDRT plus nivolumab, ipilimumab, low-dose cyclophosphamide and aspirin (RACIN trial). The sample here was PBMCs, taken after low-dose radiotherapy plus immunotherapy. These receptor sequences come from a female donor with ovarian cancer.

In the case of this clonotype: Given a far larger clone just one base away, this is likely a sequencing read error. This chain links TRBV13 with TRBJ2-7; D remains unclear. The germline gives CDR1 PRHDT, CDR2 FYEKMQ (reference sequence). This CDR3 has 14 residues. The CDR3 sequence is CASSFGTAIYEQHF. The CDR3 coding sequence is TGTGCCAGCAGCTTTGGTACCGCAATCTACGAGCAGCACTTC. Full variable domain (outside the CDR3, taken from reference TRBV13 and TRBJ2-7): AAGVIQSPRHLIKEKRETATLKCYPIPRHDTVYWYQQGPGQDPQFLISFYEKMQSDKGSIPDRFSAQQFSDYHSELNMSSLELGDSALYFCASSFGTAIYEQHFGPGTRLTVT.

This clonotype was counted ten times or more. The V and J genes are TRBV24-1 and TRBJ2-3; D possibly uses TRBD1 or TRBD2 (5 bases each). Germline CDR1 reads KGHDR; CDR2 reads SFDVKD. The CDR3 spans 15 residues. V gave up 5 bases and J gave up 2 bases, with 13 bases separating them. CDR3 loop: CATSAGTSTTDTQYF. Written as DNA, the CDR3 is TGTGCCACCAGTGCGGGGACCTCTACCACAGATACGCAGTATTTT.

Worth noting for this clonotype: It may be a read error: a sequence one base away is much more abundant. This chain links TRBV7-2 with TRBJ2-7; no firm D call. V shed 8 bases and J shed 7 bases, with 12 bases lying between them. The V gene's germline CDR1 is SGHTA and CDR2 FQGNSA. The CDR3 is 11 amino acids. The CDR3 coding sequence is TGTGCCAGCTGCCCAAAATGGGAGCAGTACTTC. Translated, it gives CASCPKWEQYF.

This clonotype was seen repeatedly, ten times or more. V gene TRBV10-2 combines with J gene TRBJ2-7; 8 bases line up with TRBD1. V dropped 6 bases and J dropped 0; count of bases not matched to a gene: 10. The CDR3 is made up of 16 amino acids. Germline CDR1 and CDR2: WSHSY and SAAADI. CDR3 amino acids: CASSLGQGAPSYEQYF. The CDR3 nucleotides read TGCGCCAGCAGCCTTGGTCAGGGGGCGCCCTCCTACGAGCAGTACTTC.

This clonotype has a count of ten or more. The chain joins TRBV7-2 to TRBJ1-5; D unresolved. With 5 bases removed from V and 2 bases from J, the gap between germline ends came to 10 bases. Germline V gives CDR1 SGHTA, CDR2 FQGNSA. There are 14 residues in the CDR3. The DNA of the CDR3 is TGTGCCAGCAGCGAGGCGGTTGGCAATCAGCCCCAGCATTTT. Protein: CASSEAVGNQPQHF.

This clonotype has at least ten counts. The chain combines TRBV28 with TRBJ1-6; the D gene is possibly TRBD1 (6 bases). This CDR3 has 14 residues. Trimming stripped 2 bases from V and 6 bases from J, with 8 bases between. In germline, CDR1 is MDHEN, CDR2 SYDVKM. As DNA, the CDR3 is TGTGCCAGCAGTTTAGGGGGCCTTAATTCACCCCTCCACTTT. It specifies CASSLGGLNSPLHF.

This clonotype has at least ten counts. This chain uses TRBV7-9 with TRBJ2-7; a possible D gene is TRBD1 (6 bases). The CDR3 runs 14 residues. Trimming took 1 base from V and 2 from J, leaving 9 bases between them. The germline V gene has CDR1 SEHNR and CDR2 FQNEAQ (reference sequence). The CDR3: CASSLVGQPYEQYF. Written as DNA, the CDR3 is TGTGCCAGCAGCTTAGTTGGACAGCCCTACGAGCAGTACTTC.

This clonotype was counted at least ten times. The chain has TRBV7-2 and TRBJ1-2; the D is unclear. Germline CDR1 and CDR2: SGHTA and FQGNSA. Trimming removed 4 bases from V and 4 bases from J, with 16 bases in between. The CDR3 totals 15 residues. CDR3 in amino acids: CASSSGGPAAYGYTF. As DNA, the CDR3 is TGTGCCAGCAGCTCAGGAGGCCCCGCGGCCTATGGCTACACCTTC.

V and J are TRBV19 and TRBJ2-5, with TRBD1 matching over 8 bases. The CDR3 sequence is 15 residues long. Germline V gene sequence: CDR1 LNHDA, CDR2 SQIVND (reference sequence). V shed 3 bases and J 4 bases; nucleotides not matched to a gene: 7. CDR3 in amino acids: CASSMSGTGGETQYF. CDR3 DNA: TGTGCCAGTAGTATGTCCGGGACAGGAGGAGAGACCCAGTACTTC.

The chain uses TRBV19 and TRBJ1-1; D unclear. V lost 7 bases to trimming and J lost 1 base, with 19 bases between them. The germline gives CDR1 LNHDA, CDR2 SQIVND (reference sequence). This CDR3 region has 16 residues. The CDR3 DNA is TGTGCCAGTACTTCCCCTGGCCGGGCGGGGAACACTGAAGCTTTCTTT. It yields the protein CASTSPGRAGNTEAFF.

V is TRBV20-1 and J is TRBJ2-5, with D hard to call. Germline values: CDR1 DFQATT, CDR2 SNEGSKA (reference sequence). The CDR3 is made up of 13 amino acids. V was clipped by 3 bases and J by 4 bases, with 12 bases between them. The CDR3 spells CSASSLVAETQYF. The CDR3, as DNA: TGCAGTGCTAGTTCTTTGGTGGCAGAGACCCAGTACTTC.

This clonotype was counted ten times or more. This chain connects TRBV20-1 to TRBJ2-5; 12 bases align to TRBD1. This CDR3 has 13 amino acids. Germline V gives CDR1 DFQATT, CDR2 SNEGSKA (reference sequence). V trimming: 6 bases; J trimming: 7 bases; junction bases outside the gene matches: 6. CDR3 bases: TGCAGTGCCCTTGGGACAGGGGGCCGGACCCAGTACTTC. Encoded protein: CSALGTGGRTQYF.

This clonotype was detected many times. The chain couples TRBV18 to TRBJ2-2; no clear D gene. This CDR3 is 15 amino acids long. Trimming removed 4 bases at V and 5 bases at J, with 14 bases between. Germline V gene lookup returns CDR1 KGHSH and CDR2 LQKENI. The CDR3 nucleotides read TGTGCCAGCTCACGCGTTAGATGGGGTACCGGGGAGCTGTTTTTT. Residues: CASSRVRWGTGELFF.

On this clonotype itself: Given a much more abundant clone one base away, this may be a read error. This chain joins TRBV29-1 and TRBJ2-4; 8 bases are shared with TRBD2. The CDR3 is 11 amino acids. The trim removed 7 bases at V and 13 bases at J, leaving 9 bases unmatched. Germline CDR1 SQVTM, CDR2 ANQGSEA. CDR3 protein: CSANSGGEQYF. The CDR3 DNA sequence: TGCAGCGCCAACAGCGGGGGTGAGCAGTACTTC.

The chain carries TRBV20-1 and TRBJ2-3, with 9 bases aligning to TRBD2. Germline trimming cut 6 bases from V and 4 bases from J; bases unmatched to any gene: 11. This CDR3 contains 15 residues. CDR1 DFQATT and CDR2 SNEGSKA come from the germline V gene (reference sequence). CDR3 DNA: TGCAGTGCCAACGGGGCGGGGGGGGCTGCAGATACGCAGTATTTT. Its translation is CSANGAGGAADTQYF.

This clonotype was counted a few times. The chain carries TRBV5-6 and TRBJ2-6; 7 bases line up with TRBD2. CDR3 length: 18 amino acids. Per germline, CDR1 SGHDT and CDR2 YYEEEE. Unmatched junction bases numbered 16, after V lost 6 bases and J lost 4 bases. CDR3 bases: TGTGCCAGCACTCCCAGCGGGGCGCACCTCGGGGGGGCCAACGTCCTGACTTTC. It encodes CASTPSGAHLGGANVLTF.

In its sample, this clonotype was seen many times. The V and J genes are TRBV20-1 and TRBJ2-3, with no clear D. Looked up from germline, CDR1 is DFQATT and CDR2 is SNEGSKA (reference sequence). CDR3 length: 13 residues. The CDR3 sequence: CTPIDESTDTQYF. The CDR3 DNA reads TGCACCCCAATTGACGAAAGCACAGATACGCAGTATTTT.

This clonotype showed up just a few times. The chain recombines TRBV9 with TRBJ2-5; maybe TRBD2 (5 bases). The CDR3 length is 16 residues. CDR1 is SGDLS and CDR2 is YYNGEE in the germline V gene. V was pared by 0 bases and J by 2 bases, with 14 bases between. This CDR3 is CASSVGIGSVQETQYF. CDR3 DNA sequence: TGTGCCAGCAGCGTAGGAATAGGGAGCGTTCAAGAGACCCAGTACTTC.

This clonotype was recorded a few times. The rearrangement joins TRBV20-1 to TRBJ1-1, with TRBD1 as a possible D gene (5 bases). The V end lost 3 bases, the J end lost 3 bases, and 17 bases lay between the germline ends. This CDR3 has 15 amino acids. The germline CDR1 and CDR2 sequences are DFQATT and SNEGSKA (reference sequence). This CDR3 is CSASQGWPRDTEAFF. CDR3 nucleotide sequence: TGCAGTGCTAGTCAGGGATGGCCCCGGGACACTGAAGCTTTCTTT.

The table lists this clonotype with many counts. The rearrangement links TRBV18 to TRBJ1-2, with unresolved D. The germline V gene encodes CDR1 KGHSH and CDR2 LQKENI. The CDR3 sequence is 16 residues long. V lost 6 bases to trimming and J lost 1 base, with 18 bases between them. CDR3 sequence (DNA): TGTGCCAGCTCCCCTTATCACGGGGAATATAACTATGGCTACACCTTC. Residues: CASSPYHGEYNYGYTF.

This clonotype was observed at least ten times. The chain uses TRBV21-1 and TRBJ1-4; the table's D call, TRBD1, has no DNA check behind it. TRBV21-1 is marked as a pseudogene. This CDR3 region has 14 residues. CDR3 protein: CARQGAILNEKLFF. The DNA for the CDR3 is TGTGCCAGACAGGGGGCGATTCTTAATGAAAAACTGTTTTTT.